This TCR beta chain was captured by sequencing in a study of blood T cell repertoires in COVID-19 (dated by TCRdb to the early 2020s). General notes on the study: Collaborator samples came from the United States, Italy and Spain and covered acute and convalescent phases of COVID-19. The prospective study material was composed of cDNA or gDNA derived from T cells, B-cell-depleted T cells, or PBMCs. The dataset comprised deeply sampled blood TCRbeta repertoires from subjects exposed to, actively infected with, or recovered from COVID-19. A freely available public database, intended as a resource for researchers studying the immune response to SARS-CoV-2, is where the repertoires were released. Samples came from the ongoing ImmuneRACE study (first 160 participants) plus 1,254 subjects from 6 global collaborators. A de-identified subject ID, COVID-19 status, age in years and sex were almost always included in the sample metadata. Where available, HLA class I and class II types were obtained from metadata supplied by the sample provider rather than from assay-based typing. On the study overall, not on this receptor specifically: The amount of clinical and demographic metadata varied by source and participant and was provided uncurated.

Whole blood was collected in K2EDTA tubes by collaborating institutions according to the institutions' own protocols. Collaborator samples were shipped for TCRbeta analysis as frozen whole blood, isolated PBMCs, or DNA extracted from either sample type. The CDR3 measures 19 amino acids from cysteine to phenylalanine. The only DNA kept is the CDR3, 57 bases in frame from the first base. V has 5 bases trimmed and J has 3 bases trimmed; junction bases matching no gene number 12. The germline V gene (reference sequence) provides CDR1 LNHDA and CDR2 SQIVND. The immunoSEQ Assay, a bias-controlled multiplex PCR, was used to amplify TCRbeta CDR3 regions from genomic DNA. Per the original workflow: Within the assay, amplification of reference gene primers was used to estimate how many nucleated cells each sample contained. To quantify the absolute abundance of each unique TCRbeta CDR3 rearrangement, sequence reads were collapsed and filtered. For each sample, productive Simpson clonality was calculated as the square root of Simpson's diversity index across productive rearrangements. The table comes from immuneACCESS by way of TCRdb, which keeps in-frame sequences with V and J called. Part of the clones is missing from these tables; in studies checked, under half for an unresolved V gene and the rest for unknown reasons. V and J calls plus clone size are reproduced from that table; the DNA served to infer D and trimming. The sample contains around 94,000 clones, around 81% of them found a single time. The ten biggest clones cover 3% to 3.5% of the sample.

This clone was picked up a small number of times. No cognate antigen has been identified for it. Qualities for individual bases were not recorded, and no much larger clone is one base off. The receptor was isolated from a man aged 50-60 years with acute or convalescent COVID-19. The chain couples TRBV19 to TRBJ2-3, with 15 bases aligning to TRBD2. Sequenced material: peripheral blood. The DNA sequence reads TGTGCCAGTAGTCTCCAGCAGGGGACTAGCGGGAGGATGACAGATACGCAGTATTTT. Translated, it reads CASSLQQGTSGRMTDTQYF.